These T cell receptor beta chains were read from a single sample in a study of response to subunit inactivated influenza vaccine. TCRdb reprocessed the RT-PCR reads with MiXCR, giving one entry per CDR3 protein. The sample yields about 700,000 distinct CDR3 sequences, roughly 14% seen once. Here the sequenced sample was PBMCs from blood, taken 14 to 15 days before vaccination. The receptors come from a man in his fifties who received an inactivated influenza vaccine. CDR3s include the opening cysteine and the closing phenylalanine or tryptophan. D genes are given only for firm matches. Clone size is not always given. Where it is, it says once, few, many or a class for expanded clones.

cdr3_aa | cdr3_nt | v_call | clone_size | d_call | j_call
CATSEPGTGAVDEQFF | TGTGCCACCAGTGAACCCGGGACAGGGGCGGTCGATGAGCAGTTCTTC | TRBV24-1 | once | TRBD1 | TRBJ2-1
CSATVVGSEKLFF | TGCAGTGCGACTGTGGTAGGGAGTGAAAAACTGTTTTTT | TRBV20-1 | many | NA | TRBJ1-4
CSALSELGAQHF | TGCAGTGCCCTGTCGGAGCTTGGAGCCCAGCATTTT | TRBV20-1 | few | NA | TRBJ1-5
CASSQGPGGTLNEQFF | TGCGCCAGCAGTCAAGGACCCGGGGGGACCCTCAATGAGCAGTTCTTC | TRBV5-1 | NA | TRBD2 | TRBJ2-1
CASSYSISPHQYF | TGTGCCAGCAGTTACTCGATTTCCCCGCACCAGTACTTC | TRBV6-2/TRBV6-3 | NA | NA | TRBJ2-5
CSVRTGARIEQFF | TGCAGCGTCCGGACAGGGGCTCGGATTGAGCAGTTCTTC | TRBV20-1 | many | TRBD1 | TRBJ2-1
CASRSQGVYHEQYF | TGTGCCAGCAGATCCCAAGGAGTTTACCACGAGCAGTACTTC | TRBV5-6 | NA | NA | TRBJ2-7
CSARDLRRAQYNEQFF | TGCAGTGCTAGAGATCTCAGGCGGGCGCAGTACAATGAGCAGTTCTTC | TRBV20-1 | NA | NA | TRBJ2-1
CASSALSSLAGVAGELFF | TGTGCCAGCAGCGCCCTCTCTAGTCTAGCGGGAGTGGCCGGGGAGCTGTTTTTT | TRBV9 | few | TRBD2 | TRBJ2-2
CASSLLRDRAYGYTF | TGTGCCAGCAGTCTTCTCCGGGACAGGGCCTATGGCTACACCTTC | TRBV12-3/TRBV12-4 | few | TRBD1 | TRBJ1-2
CASSPRQPLETQYF | TGTGCCAGCAGTCCCCGGCAGCCCCTTGAGACCCAGTACTTC | TRBV6-2/TRBV6-3 | few | NA | TRBJ2-5
CSARILAGANEQFF | TGCAGTGCCAGAATCCTAGCGGGAGCCAATGAGCAGTTCTTC | TRBV20-1 | NA | TRBD2 | TRBJ2-1
CASSVAAGGDYGYTF | TGTGCCAGCAGCGTAGCGGCAGGGGGGGACTATGGCTACACCTTC | TRBV9 | NA | TRBD1 | TRBJ1-2
CASSRDRGRTYEQYF | TGTGCCAGCAGCCGGGACAGGGGGCGAACCTACGAGCAGTACTTC | TRBV5-4 | few | TRBD1 | TRBJ2-7
CASSPPRPKETQYF | TGTGCCAGCTCACCACCGCGGCCCAAAGAGACCCAGTACTTC | TRBV18 | many | NA | TRBJ2-5
CASSPYGGKHNEQFF | TGTGCCAGCAGCCCTTACGGGGGAAAACACAATGAGCAGTTCTTC | TRBV12-3/TRBV12-4 | few | NA | TRBJ2-1
CASSLGTQTYEQYF | TGTGCCAGCAGTTTAGGAACTCAGACCTACGAGCAGTACTTC | TRBV12-3/TRBV12-4 | many | NA | TRBJ2-7
CASSQDYGSSYEQYF | TGTGCCAGCAGCCAAGATTACGGGAGCTCCTACGAGCAGTACTTC | TRBV4-2 | few | NA | TRBJ2-7
CSASDSYYEQYF | TGCAGTGCGTCGGACAGTTACTACGAGCAGTACTTC | TRBV20-1 | few | NA | TRBJ2-7
CASTAQGAVYEQYF | TGCGCCAGCACCGCACAGGGGGCGGTGTACGAGCAGTACTTC | TRBV5-1 | NA | TRBD1 | TRBJ2-7
CASSPVGLAGGNEQFF | TGTGCCAGCAGTCCGGTGGGGCTAGCGGGAGGCAATGAGCAGTTCTTC | TRBV12-3/TRBV12-4 | NA | TRBD2 | TRBJ2-1
CSAEGLATSYEQYF | TGCAGTGCCGAGGGACTAGCGACTTCCTACGAGCAGTACTTC | TRBV20-1 | many | TRBD2 | TRBJ2-7
CASRTQGGSYNEQFF | TGTGCCAGCAGGACACAAGGAGGCTCATACAATGAGCAGTTCTTC | TRBV6-1 | NA | NA | TRBJ2-1
CASSDPTRQGRETQYF | TGTGCCAGCAGTGACCCCACCAGACAGGGGCGTGAGACCCAGTACTTC | TRBV25-1 | NA | TRBD1 | TRBJ2-5
CASSLKSGGHEQFF | TGCGCCAGCAGCTTGAAGTCTGGGGGGCACGAGCAGTTCTTC | TRBV5-1 | NA | NA | TRBJ2-1
CASKHPRGLDYGYTF | TGTGCCAGTAAACATCCCAGAGGGCTGGACTATGGCTACACCTTC | TRBV19 | few | NA | TRBJ1-2
CASSKRRTGANVLTF | TGTGCCAGCAGTAAGCGGAGGACTGGGGCCAACGTCCTGACTTTC | TRBV28 | NA | NA | TRBJ2-6
CASSLIGRSSSYEQYF | TGTGCCAGCAGCCTAATTGGGAGGAGCAGCTCCTACGAGCAGTACTTC | TRBV7-9 | few | NA | TRBJ2-7
CSVVGGAYTGELFF | TGCAGCGTTGTGGGGGGGGCGTATACCGGGGAGCTGTTTTTT | TRBV29-1 | NA | NA | TRBJ2-2
CSLIKLGTAFF | TGCAGCCTCATAAAACTCGGCACAGCTTTCTTT | TRBV29-1 | NA | NA | TRBJ1-1
CASSYGASSYNEQFF | TGTGCCAGCAGTTACGGGGCAAGCTCCTACAATGAGCAGTTCTTC | TRBV7-3 | NA | NA | TRBJ2-1
CASSPGRGPSSYEQYF | TGTGCCAGCAGCCCGGGGAGGGGGCCTAGCTCCTACGAGCAGTACTTC | TRBV7-2 | few | NA | TRBJ2-7
CAIASGGNNEQFF | TGTGCCATCGCTAGCGGGGGCAACAATGAGCAGTTCTTC | TRBV10-3 | many | TRBD2 | TRBJ2-1
CASSRLTIPSSEQFF | TGCGCCAGCAGCCGGCTGACGATCCCCTCTTCGGAGCAGTTCTTC | TRBV5-1 | NA | NA | TRBJ2-1
CASSKTSGRWETQYF | TGTGCCAGCAGCAAGACTAGCGGGCGGTGGGAGACCCAGTACTTC | TRBV7-3 | NA | TRBD2 | TRBJ2-5
CASSIAFNTEAFF | TGTGCCAGCAGCATCGCGTTCAACACTGAAGCTTTCTTT | TRBV7-9 | many | NA | TRBJ1-1
CASSPSLSSYNEQFF | TGTGCCAGCAGTCCAAGCCTGAGCTCCTACAATGAGCAGTTCTTC | TRBV6-1 | NA | NA | TRBJ2-1
CASSQGASSTDTQYF | TGTGCCAGCAGCCAGGGGGCGAGTAGCACAGATACGCAGTATTTT | TRBV11-2 | many | TRBD1 | TRBJ2-3
CASTKTTSGTSEQYF | TGTGCCAGCACTAAAACTACGTCGGGTACGAGCGAGCAGTACTTC | TRBV6-1 | few | NA | TRBJ2-7
CASSQEDPGTSGSYEQYF | TGTGCCAGCAGCCAAGAAGATCCCGGGACTAGCGGAAGCTACGAGCAGTACTTC | TRBV4-2 | NA | TRBD2 | TRBJ2-7
CASSIDHPTGVYNEQFF | TGTGCCAGTAGTATAGATCACCCTACGGGAGTTTACAATGAGCAGTTCTTC | TRBV19 | NA | NA | TRBJ2-1
CASSTGGYTF | TGTGCCAGCAGTACAGGGGGCTACACCTTC | TRBV2 | NA | NA | TRBJ1-2
CAIRADRVNTEAFF | TGTGCCATCAGGGCGGACAGGGTGAACACTGAAGCTTTCTTT | TRBV10-3 | NA | TRBD1 | TRBJ1-1
CSARSPKRGGSNEQFF | TGCAGTGCTAGATCCCCCAAGCGGGGGGGCTCCAATGAGCAGTTCTTC | TRBV20-1 | few | TRBD2 | TRBJ2-1
CASSGRAAAGELFF | TGTGCCAGCAGCGGAAGAGCAGCGGCCGGGGAGCTGTTTTTT | TRBV3-1 | NA | NA | TRBJ2-2
CAWSVNTQDTQYF | TGTGCCTGGAGTGTTAACACCCAAGATACGCAGTATTTT | TRBV30 | few | NA | TRBJ2-3
CSARDFRHTNTEAFF | TGCAGTGCTAGAGATTTCAGGCACACGAACACTGAAGCTTTCTTT | TRBV20-1 | many | NA | TRBJ1-1
CASTKRDRDNSPLHF | TGTGCCAGTACCAAACGGGACAGAGATAATTCACCCCTCCACTTT | TRBV19 | NA | TRBD1 | TRBJ1-6
CASSLAFVGYEQYF | TGTGCCAGCAGCTTAGCCTTCGTGGGCTACGAGCAGTACTTC | TRBV7-2 | NA | NA | TRBJ2-7